This TCR beta chain comes out of a study of blood T cell repertoires in COVID-19 (dated by TCRdb to 2019 to 2021). Notes on the research overall: Collaborator samples came from the United States, Italy and Spain and covered acute and convalescent phases of COVID-19. Where HLA class I and class II types were available, the types were taken from metadata supplied by the sample provider, not from assay-based typing. Nearly every sample came with metadata listing a de-identified subject ID, COVID-19 status, age in years and sex. The samples were drawn from two sources: the first 160 participants of the ongoing ImmuneRACE study, and fewer than 1,500 subjects contributed by 6 global collaborators. Subjects who had been exposed to COVID-19, were actively infected with it, or had recovered from it provided the deeply sampled blood TCRbeta repertoires that made up the dataset. The material from the prospective study consisted of cDNA or gDNA derived from T cells, B-cell-depleted T cells, or PBMCs. The repertoires were released in a freely available public database intended as a resource for research on the immune response to SARS-CoV-2. General study outcomes and caveats: The quantity of clinical and demographic metadata differed by source and by participant and was supplied without curation.

Samples from volunteer blood donors who had recovered from COVID-19 were contributed by a second Seattle source. The collaborating institutions used their own protocols to collect whole blood in K2EDTA tubes. For TCRbeta analysis, collaborators shipped samples in one of three forms: frozen whole blood, isolated PBMCs, or DNA extracted from either of those sample types. TCRbeta CDR3 regions were amplified from genomic DNA by means of the immunoSEQ Assay, a bias-controlled multiplex PCR. The paper's data handling went like this. The number of nucleated cells in each sample was estimated by amplification of reference gene primers within the assay. To quantify the absolute abundance of each unique TCRbeta CDR3 rearrangement, sequence reads were collapsed and filtered. For each sample, productive Simpson clonality was calculated by taking the square root of Simpson's diversity index across productive rearrangements. The table was pulled from immuneACCESS by TCRdb, which kept in-frame rearrangements only. Such tables lose some clones; where checked, under half of the loss comes from unresolved V genes, and the rest has no known cause. The V and J calls and clone size were taken over from that table, and D and trimming were inferred from the DNA. For this sample there are 250,000 to 300,000 clones; over 65% appear just once. The ten largest make up about 4.3% of the sample.

A word on this clone: The antigen it binds to is not known. Base qualities are not recorded, but no much larger clone differs from it by a single base.

The receptor comes from a man aged 60 to 75 who had recovered from COVID-19. Sequencing was done on a sample of peripheral blood.

The nucleotides are TGTGCCAGCAGTGAAGCGACTTACTACAATGAGCAGTTCTTC. The translation is CASSEATYYNEQFF. This receptor chain uses TRBV2 and TRBJ2-1, with no D gene named confidently. CDR1 and CDR2 were assigned from the germline V gene as SNHLY and FYNNEI. The germline ends are 6 bases apart after V is trimmed by 0 bases and J by 3 bases. The CDR3 numbers 14 residues from cysteine through phenylalanine. The sequence is cut down to CDR3 DNA, 42 bases in frame from base 1.